Listed here are 9 T cell receptor beta chains from one sample, sequenced in a study of blood T cell repertoires in COVID-19. This table comes from immunoSEQ multiplex PCR, and its TCRdb copy is limited to in-frame clones, with some not included. This sample has around 130,000 clones, with around 87% found just once. Sequenced: peripheral blood. The receptors were gathered from a man between 65 and 85 years old with active or convalescent COVID-19.

There are a few counts of this clone. V gene TRBV3-1 (or the pseudogene TRBV3-2) combines with J gene TRBJ2-2; 8 nucleotides match TRBD2. Germline V gene data show CDR1 as LGHDT and CDR2 as YNNKEL (reference sequence). CDR3 length equals 16 residues. The trim removed 0 bases at V and 7 bases at J, leaving 7 bases unmatched. CDR3: CASSQDGSGSGGELFF. The CDR3 DNA reads TGTGCCAGCAGCCAAGATGGAAGCGGGAGCGGCGGGGAGCTGTTTTTT.

This rearrangement joins TRBV7-9 to TRBJ1-4; 11 bases are shared with TRBD1. CDR1 and CDR2 (germline): SEHNR, FQNEAQ (reference sequence). The V segment lost 7 bases and the J segment 8 bases; nucleotides outside the gene matches: 9. The CDR3 runs to 15 residues. CDR3 DNA sequence: TGTGCCAGCAAGAGGACAGGGGGCGAGAAGGAAAAACTGTTTTTT. Protein: CASKRTGGEKEKLFF.

This clone has only a few counts. The CDR3 sequence is CASSYSGTPTEAFF. Here the CDR3 DNA reads TGTGCCAGCAGTTACTCGGGGACACCAACTGAAGCTTTCTTT. The chain uses TRBV6-5 and TRBJ1-1; possible D gene TRBD1, 6 bases. This CDR3 contains 14 residues. Germline-derived CDR1 and CDR2 are MNHEY and SVGAGI. Trimming pared 0 bases from V and 5 bases from J, leaving 10 bases between.

This sequence joins TRBV9 and TRBJ1-2, with TRBD1 matching 8 bases. This CDR3 is built from 13 residues. Germline CDR1 is SGDLS and CDR2 is YYNGEE. The V and J ends lost 6 bases and 4 bases, in that order; junction bases with no gene match: 5. The CDR3 coding sequence is TGTGCCAGCAACACAGGGGGTTTCTATGGCTACACCTTC. This gives the protein CASNTGGFYGYTF.

In this sample, this clone turned up once. The chain joins TRBV19 to TRBJ2-5; D perhaps matches TRBD1 (6 bases). The CDR3 loop spans 13 amino acids. The germline V and J ends were trimmed by 4 bases and 5 bases, with 11 bases remaining between them. CDR1 and CDR2 (germline): LNHDA, SQIVND (reference sequence). CDR3 DNA: TGTGCCAGTAGTAACTTGAGGGGGGAGACCCAGTACTTC. This encodes CASSNLRGETQYF.

The chain carries TRBV5-1 and TRBJ1-4; a possible D gene is TRBD1 (6 bases). Germline CDR1 reads SGHRS; CDR2 reads YFSETQ. The CDR3 extends over 15 amino acids. V gave up 0 bases and J gave up 2 bases, with 8 bases separating them. CDR3 in amino acids: CASSLAGQTNEKLFF. For the CDR3, the DNA is TGCGCCAGCAGCTTGGCCGGACAGACTAATGAAAAACTGTTTTTT. The variable domain in full, completed from reference TRBV5-1 and TRBJ1-4, reads KAGVTQTPRYLIKTRGQQVTLSCSPISGHRSVSWYQQTPGQGLQFLFEYFSETQRNKGNFPGRFSGRQFSNSRSEMNVSTLELGDSALYLCASSLAGQTNEKLFFGSGTQLSVL.

The chain joins TRBV7-8 to TRBJ2-7, with TRBD1 matching over 7 bases. Germline loops: CDR1 SGHVS, CDR2 FQNEAQ. This CDR3 spans 14 amino acids. The ends lost 5 bases at V and 2 bases at J; junction bases unmatched: 6. The CDR3 DNA sequence: TGTGCCAGCAGCCCCGGGACAGTTACCTACGAGCAGTACTTC. It codes for CASSPGTVTYEQYF. Full variable domain (rest looked up from reference TRBV7-8 and TRBJ2-7): GAGVSQSPRYKVAKRGQDVALRCDPISGHVSLFWYQQALGQGPEFLTYFQNEAQLDKSGLPSDRFFAERPEGSVSTLKIQRTQQEDSAVYLCASSPGTVTYEQYFGPGTRLTVT.

CDR3 region: CASTQTGGEKPQHF. The CDR3 DNA reads TGTGCCAGCACCCAGACAGGGGGTGAAAAGCCCCAGCATTTT. The V gene is TRBV28, the J gene TRBJ1-5; 9 bases map to TRBD1. The ends lost 7 bases at V and 8 bases at J; junction bases unmatched: 9. Germline V gives CDR1 MDHEN, CDR2 SYDVKM. This CDR3 has 14 amino acids.

The chain uses TRBV9 and TRBJ2-7; D is possibly TRBD2 (5 bases). The CDR3 contains 11 residues. V lost 3 bases and J 6 bases, leaving 7 bases between the germline ends. Per germline, CDR1 SGDLS and CDR2 YYNGEE. CDR3 region: CASSGSGEQYF. CDR3 sequence (DNA): TGTGCCAGCAGCGGGAGCGGCGAGCAGTACTTC.